The present TCR beta chain was sequenced within a study of OX40 agonist ivuxolimab in advanced cancers. TCRdb's table, derived via immunoSEQ multiplex PCR, lists solely in-frame clones and lacks some. The sample holds approximately 30,000 clones, less than 90% seen once. Points on this clone: The antigen is undetermined.

CDR1 and CDR2 (germline): SGHVS, FQNEAQ. The germline V and J ends were trimmed by 5 bases and 0 bases, with 11 bases remaining between them. The CDR3 sequence is 15 residues long. Blood draws occurred at baseline, cycle 4 day 1, and cycle 7 day 1. Whole-study results and caveats: Relative to CD4+, CD8+ T cells held more expanded clones on average.

The starting material was CD4+ or CD8+ T cells sorted from blood, obtained in a trial of the OX40 agonist ivuxolimab. This receptor was taken from an adult with an advanced solid tumor such as melanoma, head and neck, liver or kidney cancer. V gene TRBV7-8 combines with J gene TRBJ2-1; a possible D gene is TRBD2 (5 bases). The CDR3 coding sequence is TGTGCCAGCAGCGGCGAGGGTAGCTCCTACAATGAGCAGTTCTTC. Its translation: CASSGEGSSYNEQFF.